The following is a T cell receptor beta chain sequence with its context. The data were produced by immunoSEQ multiplex PCR, yet TCRdb's version contains in-frame clones alone and is incomplete. Of some 340,000 clones listed, approximately 91% were seen once; the top ten hold almost 4%. The sample comes from a study of blood T cell repertoires in COVID-19. About the study: Both acute and convalescent COVID-19 samples were obtained from the United States, Italy and Spain. Sources were T cells, B-cell-depleted T cells, or PBMCs; the material itself was cDNA or gDNA.

This CDR3 has 15 residues. Germline V gene sequence: CDR1 SGHRS, CDR2 YFSETQ. V gave up 4 bases and J gave up 0 bases; unmatched junction bases: 5. Before they entered the study, exposed participants had met a COVID-19 case within 2 weeks. This TCR came from a woman aged 25 to 39 who had been exposed to COVID-19. Sequenced: PBMCs or T cells enriched from blood (not recorded which). The V gene is TRBV5-1, the J gene TRBJ1-1; 8 bases are a match to TRBD1. DNA of the CDR3: TGCGCCAGCAGCCCGGGACAGGCCTTGAACACTGAAGCTTTCTTT. This codes for CASSPGQALNTEAFF.